Below, 7 T cell receptor beta chains from the same sample are listed, as sequenced in a study of blood T cells in healthy people across ages. A J-beta primer mix and a sample-barcoded 5' primer were used in a second PCR of roughly 6 to 11 cycles. Each CDR3 protein is one row after TCRdb ran MiXCR on the 5' RACE reads. The sample carries about 690,000 distinct CDR3 sequences, roughly 43% recorded once. Material: blood. Source of these receptors: a man older than 75 in good health.

The CDR3 sequence is CASSFEAGATYEQYF. CDR3 sequence (DNA): TGCGCCAGCAGCTTTGAGGCCGGGGCTACCTACGAGCAGTACTTC. This chain links TRBV5-1 with TRBJ2-7; D may correspond to TRBD1 or TRBD2 (5 bases each). The CDR3 runs to 15 residues. V was pared by 2 bases and J by 2 bases, with 14 bases between. The germline V gene encodes CDR1 SGHRS and CDR2 YFSETQ.

CDR3 DNA sequence: TGTGCCAGCAGCCAGTTCCACAATGAGCAGTACTTC. Protein: CASSQFHNEQYF. The chain employs TRBV14 and TRBJ2-1, with D unclear. The J call could be wrong; TRBJ2-7 is a better fit for the DNA end. Looked up from germline, CDR1 is SGHDN and CDR2 is FVKESK. The CDR3 totals 12 residues.

The rearrangement links TRBV12-3 or TRBV12-4 to TRBJ1-5; 9 nucleotides agree with TRBD1. There are 14 residues in the CDR3. V lost 5 bases to trimming and J lost 7 bases; unmatched junction nucleotides: 6. The CDR3 is CASSTQGAGQPQHF. Written as DNA, the CDR3 is TGTGCCAGCAGTACACAGGGGGCTGGACAGCCCCAGCATTTT.

This clonotype showed up many times. This chain joins TRBV5-1 and TRBJ2-7, with 8 bases aligning to TRBD1. The trim removed 4 bases at V and 2 bases at J, leaving 5 bases unmatched. Per the germline V gene, CDR1 is SGHRS and CDR2 is YFSETQ. This CDR3 region has 14 residues. In nucleotides, the CDR3 is TGCGCCAGCAGCATAGGGACAGGCCCCTACGAGCAGTACTTC. Protein: CASSIGTGPYEQYF.

The chain has TRBV20-1 and TRBJ1-4; D is unclear. Germline V gene data show CDR1 as DFQATT and CDR2 as SNEGSKA (reference sequence). CDR3 size: 17 residues. V lost 0 bases, J lost 1 base, and 15 bases lay in between. As DNA, the CDR3 is TGCAGTGCTAGAGATCTCGGGCAGTCCGGAACTAATGAAAAACTGTTTTTT. Residues: CSARDLGQSGTNEKLFF.

This clonotype was seen more than once but under ten times. The J gene is TRBJ2-4, the V gene TRBV5-1; a possible D gene is TRBD2 (6 bases). Trimming left V 1 base short and J 5 bases short, with 16 bases between. CDR3 length: 16 residues. The germline V gene encodes CDR1 SGHRS and CDR2 YFSETQ. CDR3 sequence reads: CASSLLSGRKQNIQYF. CDR3 nucleotides: TGCGCCAGCAGCTTGCTAAGCGGGCGAAAGCAAAACATTCAGTACTTC.

Turning to this clonotype: A much larger clone differs from this one at a single base, so this may be a read error. The CDR3 here is CSARAAATSGYYEQYF. The DNA of the CDR3 is TGCAGTGCTAGAGCCGCCGCGACTAGCGGCTACTACGAGCAGTACTTC. The chain is built from TRBV20-1 and TRBJ2-7; 9 nucleotides line up with TRBD2. V trimming: 1 base; J trimming: 3 bases; junction bases outside the gene matches: 10. The CDR3 is 16 amino acids. The germline gives CDR1 DFQATT, CDR2 SNEGSKA (reference sequence).